The source of this TCR beta chain is a study of T cell responses to AZD1222 COVID-19 vaccine. Study outcomes and limitations: Donor demographics were predominantly white British with a female majority; clonal diversity may be underestimated. At 160-218 and 743-854, vaccine-associated CD4 TCRs were dominant, and they spanned spike.

This clone was seen a few times. Its specificity is not known. The V end was cut by 6 bases, the J end by 2 bases, with 20 bases between. The CDR3 contains 17 residues. The germline gives CDR1 KGHSH, CDR2 LQKENI. Data came from immunoSEQ multiplex PCR; TCRdb stores just in-frame clones and leaves some out. The table includes about 140,000 clones, about 89% detected once. The chain carries TRBV18 and TRBJ1-5, with D possibly being TRBD1 (6 bases). This TCR was sampled from an adult in good health. Material: peripheral blood, obtained on day 0 of AZD1222 vaccination. CDR3 sequence: CASSRSRGAFGNQPQHF. The CDR3 region has the DNA TGTGCCAGCTCCCGATCAAGGGGGGCTTTTGGCAATCAGCCCCAGCATTTT.